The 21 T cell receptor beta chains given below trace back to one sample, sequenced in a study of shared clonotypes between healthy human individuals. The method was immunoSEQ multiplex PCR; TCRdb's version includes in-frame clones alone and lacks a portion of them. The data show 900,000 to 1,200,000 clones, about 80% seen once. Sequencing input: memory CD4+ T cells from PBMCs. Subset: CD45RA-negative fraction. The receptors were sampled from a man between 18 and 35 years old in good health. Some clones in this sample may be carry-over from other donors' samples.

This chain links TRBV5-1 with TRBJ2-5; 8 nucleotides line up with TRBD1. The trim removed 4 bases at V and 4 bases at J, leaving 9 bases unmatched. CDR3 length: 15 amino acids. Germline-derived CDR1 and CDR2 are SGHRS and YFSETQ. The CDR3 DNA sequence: TGCGCCAGCAGCCCCGATGGACAGGGCGGAGAGACCCAGTACTTC. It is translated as CASSPDGQGGETQYF.

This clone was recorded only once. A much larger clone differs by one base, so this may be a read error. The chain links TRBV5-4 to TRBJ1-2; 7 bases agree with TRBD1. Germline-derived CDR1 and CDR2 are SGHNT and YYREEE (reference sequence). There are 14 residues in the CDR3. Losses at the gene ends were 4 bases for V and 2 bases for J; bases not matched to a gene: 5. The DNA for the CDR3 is TGTGCCAGCAGCGCCGAGACAGGGAACTATGGCTACACCTTC. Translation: CASSAETGNYGYTF. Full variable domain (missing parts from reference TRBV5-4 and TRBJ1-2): ETGVTQSPTHLIKTRGQQVTLRCSSQSGHNTVSWYQQALGQGPQFIFQYYREEENGRGNFPPRFSGLQFPNYSSELNVNALELDDSALYLCASSAETGNYGYTFGSGTRLTVV.

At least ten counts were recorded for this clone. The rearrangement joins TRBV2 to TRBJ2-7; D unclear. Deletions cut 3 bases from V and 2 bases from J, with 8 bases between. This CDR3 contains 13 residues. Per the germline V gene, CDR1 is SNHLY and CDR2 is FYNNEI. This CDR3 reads CASSDLGPYEQYF. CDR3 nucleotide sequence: TGTGCCAGCAGTGACCTGGGCCCCTACGAGCAGTACTTC.

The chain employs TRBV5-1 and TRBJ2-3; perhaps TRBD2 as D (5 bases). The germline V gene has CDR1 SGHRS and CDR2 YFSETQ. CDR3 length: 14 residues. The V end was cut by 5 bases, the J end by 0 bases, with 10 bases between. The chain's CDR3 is CASRLALSTDTQYF. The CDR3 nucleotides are TGCGCCAGCAGGCTAGCCCTTAGCACAGATACGCAGTATTTT.

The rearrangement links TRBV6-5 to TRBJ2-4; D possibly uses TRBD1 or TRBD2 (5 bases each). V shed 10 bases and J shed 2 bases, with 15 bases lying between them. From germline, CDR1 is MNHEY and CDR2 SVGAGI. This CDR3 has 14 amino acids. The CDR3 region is CATSGGVSKNIQYF. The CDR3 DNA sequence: TGTGCCACTAGTGGGGGAGTATCCAAAAACATTCAGTACTTC.

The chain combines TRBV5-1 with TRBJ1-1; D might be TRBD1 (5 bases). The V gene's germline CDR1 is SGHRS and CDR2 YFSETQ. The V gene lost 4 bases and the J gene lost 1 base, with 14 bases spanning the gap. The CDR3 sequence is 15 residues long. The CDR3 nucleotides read TGCGCCAGCAGCCCAGACTCGGGGCAGAACACTGAAGCTTTCTTT. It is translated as CASSPDSGQNTEAFF.

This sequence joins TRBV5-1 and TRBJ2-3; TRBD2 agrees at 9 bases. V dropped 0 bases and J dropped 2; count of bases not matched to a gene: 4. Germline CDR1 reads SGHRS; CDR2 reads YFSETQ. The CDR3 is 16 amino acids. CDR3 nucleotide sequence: TGCGCCAGCAGCTTGGGCCTAGCGGGATTCACAGATACGCAGTATTTT. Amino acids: CASSLGLAGFTDTQYF. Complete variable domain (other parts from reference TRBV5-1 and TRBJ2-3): KAGVTQTPRYLIKTRGQQVTLSCSPISGHRSVSWYQQTPGQGLQFLFEYFSETQRNKGNFPGRFSGRQFSNSRSEMNVSTLELGDSALYLCASSLGLAGFTDTQYFGPGTRLTVL.

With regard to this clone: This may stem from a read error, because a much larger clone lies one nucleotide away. The CDR3 is CAWRKNTEAFF. The CDR3 coding sequence is TGTGCCTGGAGGAAGAACACTGAAGCTTTCTTT. The chain has TRBV30 and TRBJ1-1; D uncertain. Trimming took 3 bases from V and 1 from J, leaving 3 bases between them. CDR3 size: 11 residues. CDR1 and CDR2 from the germline V gene are GTSNPN and SVGIG (reference sequence). Complete variable domain (other parts from reference TRBV30 and TRBJ1-1): SQTIHQWPATLVQPVGSPLSLECTVEGTSNPNLYWYRQAAGRGLQLLFYSVGIGQISSEVPQNLSASRPQDRQFILSSKKLLLSDSGFYLCAWRKNTEAFFGQGTRLTVV.

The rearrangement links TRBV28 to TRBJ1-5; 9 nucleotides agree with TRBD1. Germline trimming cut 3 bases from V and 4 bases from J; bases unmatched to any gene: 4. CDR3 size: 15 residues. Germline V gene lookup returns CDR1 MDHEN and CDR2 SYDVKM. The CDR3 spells CASSLGTGFNQPQHF. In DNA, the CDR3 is TGTGCCAGCAGTTTGGGGACAGGGTTTAATCAGCCCCAGCATTTT.

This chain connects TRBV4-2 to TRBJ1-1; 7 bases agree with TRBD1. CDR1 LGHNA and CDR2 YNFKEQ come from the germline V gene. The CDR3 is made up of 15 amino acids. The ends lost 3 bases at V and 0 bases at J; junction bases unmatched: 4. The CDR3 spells CASSQHRGMNTEAFF. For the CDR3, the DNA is TGTGCCAGCAGCCAGCACAGGGGTATGAACACTGAAGCTTTCTTT.

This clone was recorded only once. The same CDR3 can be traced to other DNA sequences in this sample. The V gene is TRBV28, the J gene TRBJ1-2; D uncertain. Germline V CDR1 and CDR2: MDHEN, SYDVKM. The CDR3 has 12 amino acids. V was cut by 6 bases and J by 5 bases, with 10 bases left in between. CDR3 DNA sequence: TGTGCCAGCAGCCTAGGGCAGTATGGCTACACCTTC. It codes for CASSLGQYGYTF.

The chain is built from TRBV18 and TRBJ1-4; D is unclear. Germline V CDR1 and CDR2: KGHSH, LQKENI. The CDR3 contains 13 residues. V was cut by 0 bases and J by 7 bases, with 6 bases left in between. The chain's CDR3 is CASSPPIVEKLFF. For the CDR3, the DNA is TGTGCCAGCTCACCACCGATAGTTGAAAAACTGTTTTTT.

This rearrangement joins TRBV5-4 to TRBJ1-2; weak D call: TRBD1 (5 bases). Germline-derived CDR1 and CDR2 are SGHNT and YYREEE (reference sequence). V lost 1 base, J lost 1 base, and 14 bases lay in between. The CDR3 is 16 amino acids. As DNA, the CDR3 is TGTGCCAGCAGCTTGCCAGGGAACATCCTTAACTATGGCTACACCTTC. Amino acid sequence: CASSLPGNILNYGYTF.

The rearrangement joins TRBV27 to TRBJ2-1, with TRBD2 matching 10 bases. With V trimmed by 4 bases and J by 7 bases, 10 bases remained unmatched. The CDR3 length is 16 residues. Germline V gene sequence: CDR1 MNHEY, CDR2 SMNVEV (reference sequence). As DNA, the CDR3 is TGTGCCAGCAGTTACGACTTCCTAGCGGGAGAGAATGAGCAGTTCTTC. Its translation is CASSYDFLAGENEQFF.

Here the CDR3 reads CASSFFGLGNEQFF. The DNA for the CDR3 is TGTGCCAGCAGCTTTTTCGGACTAGGGAATGAGCAGTTCTTC. The chain employs TRBV7-8 and TRBJ2-1; TRBD2 aligns across 7 bases. V shed 3 bases, J shed 7 bases, and the junction held 6 bases outside the gene matches. The CDR3 is 14 residues long. Germline-derived CDR1 and CDR2 are SGHVS and FQNEAQ.

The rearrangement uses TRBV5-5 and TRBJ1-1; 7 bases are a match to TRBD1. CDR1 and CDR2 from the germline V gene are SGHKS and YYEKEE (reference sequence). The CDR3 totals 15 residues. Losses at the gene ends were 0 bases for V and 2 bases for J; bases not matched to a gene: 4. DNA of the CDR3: TGTGCCAGCAGCTTGGTAGGGACAGCAAACACTGAAGCTTTCTTT. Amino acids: CASSLVGTANTEAFF.

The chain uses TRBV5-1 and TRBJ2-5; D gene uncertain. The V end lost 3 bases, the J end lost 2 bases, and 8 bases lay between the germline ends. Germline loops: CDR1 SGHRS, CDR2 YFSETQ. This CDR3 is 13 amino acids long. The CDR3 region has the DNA TGCGCCAGCAGCTATGAGGATCAAGAGACCCAGTACTTC. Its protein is CASSYEDQETQYF.

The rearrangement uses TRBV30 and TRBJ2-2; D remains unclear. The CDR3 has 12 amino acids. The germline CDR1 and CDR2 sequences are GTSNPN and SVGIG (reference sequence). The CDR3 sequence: CASRPETGELFF. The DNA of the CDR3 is TGTGCTTCCCGCCCAGAGACCGGGGAGCTGTTTTTT.

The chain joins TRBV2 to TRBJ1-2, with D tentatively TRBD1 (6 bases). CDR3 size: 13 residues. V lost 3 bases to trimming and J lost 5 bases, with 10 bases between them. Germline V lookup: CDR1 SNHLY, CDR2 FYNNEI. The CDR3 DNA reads TGTGCCAGCAGTGAGGAACAGGGATATGGCTACACCTTC. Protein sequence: CASSEEQGYGYTF.

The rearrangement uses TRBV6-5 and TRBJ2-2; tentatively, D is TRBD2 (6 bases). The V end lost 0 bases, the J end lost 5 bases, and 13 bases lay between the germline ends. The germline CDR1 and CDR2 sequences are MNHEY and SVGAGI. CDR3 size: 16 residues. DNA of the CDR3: TGTGCCAGCAGTTACTCAATGCAGGGAGGTACCGGGGAGCTGTTTTTT. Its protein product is CASSYSMQGGTGELFF.

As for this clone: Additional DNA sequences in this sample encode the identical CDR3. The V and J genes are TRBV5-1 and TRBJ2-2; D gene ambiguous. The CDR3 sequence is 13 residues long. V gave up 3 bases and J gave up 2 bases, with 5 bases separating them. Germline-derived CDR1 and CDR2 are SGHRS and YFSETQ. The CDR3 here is CASSSGNTGELFF. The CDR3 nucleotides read TGCGCCAGCAGCTCCGGAAACACCGGGGAGCTGTTTTTT.